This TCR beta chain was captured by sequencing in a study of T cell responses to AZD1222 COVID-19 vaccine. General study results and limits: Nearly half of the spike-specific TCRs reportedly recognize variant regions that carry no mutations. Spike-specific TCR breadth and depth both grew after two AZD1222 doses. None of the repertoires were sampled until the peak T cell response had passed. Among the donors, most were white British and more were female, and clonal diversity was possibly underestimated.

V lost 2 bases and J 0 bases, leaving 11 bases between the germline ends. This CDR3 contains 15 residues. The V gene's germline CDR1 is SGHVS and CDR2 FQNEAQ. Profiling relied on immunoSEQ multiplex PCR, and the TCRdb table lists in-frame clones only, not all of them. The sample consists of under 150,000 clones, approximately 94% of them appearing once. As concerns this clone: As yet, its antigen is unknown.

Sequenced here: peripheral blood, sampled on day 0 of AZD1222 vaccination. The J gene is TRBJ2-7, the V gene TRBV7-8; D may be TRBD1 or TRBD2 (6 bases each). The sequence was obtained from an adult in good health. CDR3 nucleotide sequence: TGTGCCAGCAGCTTAAGGAGGGGGATCTCCTACGAGCAGTACTTC. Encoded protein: CASSLRRGISYEQYF. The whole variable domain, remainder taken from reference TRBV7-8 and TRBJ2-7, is GAGVSQSPRYKVAKRGQDVALRCDPISGHVSLFWYQQALGQGPEFLTYFQNEAQLDKSGLPSDRFFAERPEGSVSTLKIQRTQQEDSAVYLCASSLRRGISYEQYFGPGTRLTVT.